This paragraph covers one TCR beta chain sequence. The antigen remains undetermined. This sample stems from a study of stem cell transplantation in POMP-related autoinflammatory disease. The wider study: The study hypothesized thymoproteasome defects skew the TRB repertoire via impaired CD8+ selection. Whole-study findings and limits: Fewer unique TRB V-J gene pairings were identified in patients with PRAID. A trend toward lower repertoire diversity and greater clonality appeared in every analyzed T-cell subset of PRAID patients.

Some clones are missing from TCRdb's copy, which holds only in-frame ones; the method was immunoSEQ multiplex PCR. The sample gives over 1,000 clones, about 89% of which show up once; 6% to 8.5% is in the top ten. The TCR originated in a human donor in good health. Input material: a CXCR5-defined cell subset from PBMCs.

CDR3 sequence (DNA): TGTGCCAGCAGCTTAAAGAGCGGGAGCCCCACAGATACGCAGTATTTT. Translating gives CASSLKSGSPTDTQYF. V and J are TRBV11-2 and TRBJ2-3, with 8 bases matching TRBD2. This CDR3 is 16 amino acids long. V lost 2 bases and J lost 2; bases outside the gene matches: 6. Per the germline V gene, CDR1 is SGHAT and CDR2 is FQNNGV.